This entry is about one TCR beta chain. CD4+ cells underwent separation, giving CD45RA+ naive and CD45RA-negative memory subsets. At the deep level, the assay was run. Generated by immunoSEQ multiplex PCR, the TCRdb table keeps only in-frame clones and is missing some. The sample yields roughly 640,000 clones, 74% seen once. This sample is drawn from a study of shared clonotypes between healthy human individuals. Study in general: For every donor, three CD4 naive, three CD4 memory, two CD8 naive and one CD8 memory plates were used.

The sequenced sample consisted of memory CD4+ T cells sorted from blood. The sample's subset: CD45RA-negative fraction. The TCR comes from a woman aged 25 to 45 in good health.

DNA for the CDR3: TGTGCCAGCAGTTTATCGGGGCGCCGAGAAGGCTACACCTTC. Protein sequence: CASSLSGRREGYTF. The chain links TRBV27 to TRBJ1-2; D may be TRBD1 (5 bases). Looked up from germline, CDR1 is MNHEY and CDR2 is SMNVEV (reference sequence). Deletions cut 0 bases from V and 8 bases from J, with 13 bases between. This CDR3 is built from 14 residues.